The rows below give T cell receptor beta chains drawn from one sample of a study of identifying expanded T cells in peripheral blood. The repertoire was sequenced with immunoSEQ multiplex PCR; TCRdb's copy has only in-frame clones and lacks some. Of around 76,000 clones in the sample, roughly 88% were seen once. Sequenced input: blood. The origin of the receptors is a person aged 18-70 years in good health. CDR3s include the opening cysteine and the closing phenylalanine or tryptophan. Each record gives: CDR3 DNA, CDR3 protein, V gene, J gene, D gene, clone size. A D gene is named only where the DNA matches it firmly. Expanded clones get a size class; other rows say once, few or many, or leave the size out.

CDR3 DNA: TGTGCCAGCAGCTCCCGCTTAGCGGGGGAGGAGACCCAGTACTTC; CDR3 protein: CASSSRLAGEETQYF; V gene: TRBV5-4; J gene: TRBJ2-5; D gene: TRBD2; clone size: -
CDR3 DNA: TGCGCCAGCAGCTTGACGGGCAGGGCTAGTTACAATGAGCAGTTCTTC; CDR3 protein: CASSLTGRASYNEQFF; V gene: TRBV5-1; J gene: TRBJ2-1; D gene: -; clone size: -
CDR3 DNA: TGTGCCAGCAGCTCCAATGGCAGGGATATCCATGAGCAGTTCTTC; CDR3 protein: CASSSNGRDIHEQFF; V gene: TRBV5-6; J gene: TRBJ2-1; D gene: -; clone size: -
CDR3 DNA: TGTGCCAGCAGTGTAGGGAGGGATCAGGGCTACACCTTC; CDR3 protein: CASSVGRDQGYTF; V gene: TRBV2; J gene: TRBJ1-2; D gene: -; clone size: -
CDR3 DNA: TGTGCCAGCAGTCTAGGCCAGAACACTGAAGCTTTCTTT; CDR3 protein: CASSLGQNTEAFF; V gene: TRBV27; J gene: TRBJ1-1; D gene: -; clone size: once
CDR3 DNA: TGTGCCAGCAGCCCTAACAGGGGACAGAAAGAGACCCAGTACTTC; CDR3 protein: CASSPNRGQKETQYF; V gene: TRBV28; J gene: TRBJ2-5; D gene: TRBD1; clone size: -
CDR3 DNA: TGTGCCAGCAGCTTGGTACAGACCTACAATGAGCAGTTCTTC; CDR3 protein: CASSLVQTYNEQFF; V gene: TRBV5-6; J gene: TRBJ2-1; D gene: -; clone size: -
CDR3 DNA: TGTGCCAGCAGAGCGACAGTTTTTACTGCGGAGACCCAGTACTTC; CDR3 protein: CASRATVFTAETQYF; V gene: TRBV28; J gene: TRBJ2-5; D gene: -; clone size: -
CDR3 DNA: TGTGCCAGCAGCCCAGAACTTAACACCGGGGAGCTGTTTTTT; CDR3 protein: CASSPELNTGELFF; V gene: TRBV2; J gene: TRBJ2-2; D gene: -; clone size: -
CDR3 DNA: TGTGCCAGCAGCTACGGGGACCAAAACTACGAGCAGTACTTC; CDR3 protein: CASSYGDQNYEQYF; V gene: TRBV9; J gene: TRBJ2-7; D gene: -; clone size: few
CDR3 DNA: TGTGCCAGCAGCGCCGTTGGCTACACCTTC; CDR3 protein: CASSAVGYTF; V gene: TRBV6-1; J gene: TRBJ1-2; D gene: -; clone size: -
CDR3 DNA: TGTGCCAGCAGCGTGGGCGGAGGATACAATGAGCAGTTCTTC; CDR3 protein: CASSVGGGYNEQFF; V gene: TRBV9; J gene: TRBJ2-1; D gene: -; clone size: -
CDR3 DNA: TGTGCCAGCAGCCTCCGACAGGGCCCCACCGGGGAGCTGTTTTTT; CDR3 protein: CASSLRQGPTGELFF; V gene: TRBV14; J gene: TRBJ2-2; D gene: TRBD1; clone size: -
CDR3 DNA: TGTGCCAGCAGCCGGTCTAGGAAGAGCTCCTACGAGCAGTACTTC; CDR3 protein: CASSRSRKSSYEQYF; V gene: TRBV6-5; J gene: TRBJ2-7; D gene: -; clone size: -
CDR3 DNA: TGTGCCAGCAGCAAGGAACCGGACAGGGCTAATGAGCAGTTCTTC; CDR3 protein: CASSKEPDRANEQFF; V gene: TRBV9; J gene: TRBJ2-1; D gene: TRBD1; clone size: -
CDR3 DNA: TGTGCCATCAGCGCTAGGCAGGGCTCTGGAAACACCATATATTTT; CDR3 protein: CAISARQGSGNTIYF; V gene: TRBV10-3; J gene: TRBJ1-3; D gene: -; clone size: once
CDR3 DNA: TGTGCCAGCAGTTCGACAGTCTCTGGGGCCAACGTCCTGACTTTC; CDR3 protein: CASSSTVSGANVLTF; V gene: TRBV27; J gene: TRBJ2-6; D gene: -; clone size: -
CDR3 DNA: TGCGCCAGCAGCCAAGATCTGAGAGGCCGAACTATCTCTGGGGCCAACGTCCTGACTTTC; CDR3 protein: CASSQDLRGRTISGANVLTF; V gene: TRBV4-3; J gene: TRBJ2-6; D gene: -; clone size: -
CDR3 DNA: TGTGCCAGCAGCTTGCAAGTGGATACGCAGTATTTT; CDR3 protein: CASSLQVDTQYF; V gene: TRBV5-5; J gene: TRBJ2-3; D gene: -; clone size: -
CDR3 DNA: TGCAGCGTTGAGGCGAGCTATGGCTACACCTTC; CDR3 protein: CSVEASYGYTF; V gene: TRBV29-1; J gene: TRBJ1-2; D gene: -; clone size: few
CDR3 DNA: TGTGCCAGCAGCCTACAGGGATCGGGTCAGCCCCAGCATTTT; CDR3 protein: CASSLQGSGQPQHF; V gene: TRBV25-1; J gene: TRBJ1-5; D gene: -; clone size: -
CDR3 DNA: TGTGCCAGCAGCCCCGGCCCGGGGGAAAGGGACATTCAGTACTTC; CDR3 protein: CASSPGPGERDIQYF; V gene: TRBV5-4; J gene: TRBJ2-4; D gene: -; clone size: -
CDR3 DNA: TGTGCCAGCAGTCCCAATCTCGGACAGGGCAAGCGGGAGGGCCCCTACGAGCAGTACTTC; CDR3 protein: CASSPNLGQGKREGPYEQYF; V gene: TRBV27; J gene: TRBJ2-7; D gene: TRBD2; clone size: -
CDR3 DNA: TGTGCCAGCTCACCAATGTATGACAGGGAGGGGGAGCAGTACTTC; CDR3 protein: CASSPMYDREGEQYF; V gene: TRBV18; J gene: TRBJ2-7; D gene: -; clone size: -
CDR3 DNA: TGCGCCAGCAGCTTGGGGCTTAAAGGACAGGGAACCGAGCAGTACTTC; CDR3 protein: CASSLGLKGQGTEQYF; V gene: TRBV5-1; J gene: TRBJ2-7; D gene: TRBD1; clone size: -
CDR3 DNA: TGTGCCTGGACTGCCGGGGCTGGAAACACCATATATTTT; CDR3 protein: CAWTAGAGNTIYF; V gene: TRBV30; J gene: TRBJ1-3; D gene: -; clone size: -
CDR3 DNA: TGCAGTGTCGGGAACACCGGGGAGCTGTTTTTT; CDR3 protein: CSVGNTGELFF; V gene: TRBV20-1; J gene: TRBJ2-2; D gene: -; clone size: -
CDR3 DNA: TGCGCCAGCAGCCAGGATGTTTTTTCGGAACCAGTAAGATGGAACGGCTACACCTTC; CDR3 protein: CASSQDVFSEPVRWNGYTF; V gene: TRBV4-3; J gene: TRBJ1-2; D gene: -; clone size: -
CDR3 DNA: TGTGCCAGCAGCCGAACGCAGGGATTCAGGGACACCATATATTTT; CDR3 protein: CASSRTQGFRDTIYF; V gene: TRBV7-9; J gene: TRBJ1-3; D gene: -; clone size: -
CDR3 DNA: TGTGCCAGCTCACCCGGGGCGGATACGCAGTATTTT; CDR3 protein: CASSPGADTQYF; V gene: TRBV18; J gene: TRBJ2-3; D gene: -; clone size: few
CDR3 DNA: TGTGCCAGCAGTTTATCGATGGGAGATGAGCAGTTCTTC; CDR3 protein: CASSLSMGDEQFF; V gene: TRBV27; J gene: TRBJ2-1; D gene: -; clone size: -
CDR3 DNA: TGTGCCAGCAGCCCCGGGACTAGCGGGAGGGGGGAGCAGTACTTC; CDR3 protein: CASSPGTSGRGEQYF; V gene: TRBV9; J gene: TRBJ2-5; D gene: TRBD2; clone size: -
CDR3 DNA: TGTGCCAGCAGTGCCATAAAAAACATTCAGTACTTC; CDR3 protein: CASSAIKNIQYF; V gene: TRBV2; J gene: TRBJ2-4; D gene: -; clone size: -
CDR3 DNA: TGTGCCAGCAGTTGGGGGACAGGGGGGAATGAGCAGTTCTTC; CDR3 protein: CASSWGTGGNEQFF; V gene: TRBV6-5; J gene: TRBJ2-1; D gene: TRBD1; clone size: -
CDR3 DNA: TGCAGTGCTAGAGACACCTACGAGCAGTACTTC; CDR3 protein: CSARDTYEQYF; V gene: TRBV20-1; J gene: TRBJ2-7; D gene: -; clone size: -
CDR3 DNA: TGTGCCAGCAGCGGCCGGGACAATGAGCAGTTCTTC; CDR3 protein: CASSGRDNEQFF; V gene: TRBV5-4; J gene: TRBJ2-1; D gene: -; clone size: few
CDR3 DNA: TGTGCCAGCAGCGACAGACAGGGAGTCACCGGGGAGCTGTTTTTT; CDR3 protein: CASSDRQGVTGELFF; V gene: TRBV9; J gene: TRBJ2-2; D gene: TRBD1; clone size: -
CDR3 DNA: TGTGCCAGCAGCTTGGGGGAGGCTTACAATGAGCAGTTCTTC; CDR3 protein: CASSLGEAYNEQFF; V gene: TRBV5-4; J gene: TRBJ2-1; D gene: -; clone size: -
CDR3 DNA: TGTGCCAGCAGCCCCAAGGCGGGGGGATTCCTTAGCAATGAGCAGTTCTTC; CDR3 protein: CASSPKAGGFLSNEQFF; V gene: TRBV7-2; J gene: TRBJ2-1; D gene: TRBD2; clone size: -
CDR3 DNA: TGTGCCAGCTCACCAGGGTGGGGCTCTGGAAACACCATATATTTT; CDR3 protein: CASSPGWGSGNTIYF; V gene: TRBV18; J gene: TRBJ1-3; D gene: -; clone size: few
CDR3 DNA: TGTGCCAGCAGCTTTAGAGGCGAAGAGACCCAGTACTTC; CDR3 protein: CASSFRGEETQYF; V gene: TRBV5-6; J gene: TRBJ2-5; D gene: -; clone size: -
CDR3 DNA: TGTGCCAGCAGCCATGGTAACAACGCCGACGAGCAGTACTTC; CDR3 protein: CASSHGNNADEQYF; V gene: TRBV7-2; J gene: TRBJ2-7; D gene: -; clone size: -